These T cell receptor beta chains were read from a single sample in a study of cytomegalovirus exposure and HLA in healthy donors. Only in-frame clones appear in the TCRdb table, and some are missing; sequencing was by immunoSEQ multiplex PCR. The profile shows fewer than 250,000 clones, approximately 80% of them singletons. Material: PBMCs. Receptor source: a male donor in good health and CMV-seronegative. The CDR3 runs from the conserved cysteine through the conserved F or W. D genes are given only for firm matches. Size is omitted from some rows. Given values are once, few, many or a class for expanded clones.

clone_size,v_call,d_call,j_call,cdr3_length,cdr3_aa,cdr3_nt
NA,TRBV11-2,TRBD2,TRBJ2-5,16,CASSFLIAGAKETQYF,TGTGCCAGCAGCTTCCTTATAGCGGGAGCGAAGGAGACCCAGTACTTC
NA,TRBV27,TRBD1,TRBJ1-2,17,CASSARWTGGSNYGYTF,TGTGCCAGCAGTGCGCGATGGACAGGGGGCTCCAACTATGGCTACACCTTC
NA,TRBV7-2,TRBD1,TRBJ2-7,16,CASSSPPGQGTYEQYF,TGTGCCAGCAGCTCCCCCCCGGGACAGGGGACTTACGAGCAGTACTTC
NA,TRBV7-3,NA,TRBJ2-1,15,CASSFTGDSYNEQFF,TGTGCCAGCAGCTTCACGGGAGACTCCTACAATGAGCAGTTCTTC
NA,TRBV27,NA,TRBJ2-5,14,CASSLTGVEETQYF,TGTGCCAGCAGTTTAACGGGAGTGGAAGAGACCCAGTACTTC
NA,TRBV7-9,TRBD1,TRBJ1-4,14,CASSYRGENEKLFF,TGTGCCAGCAGCTACAGGGGCGAAAATGAAAAACTGTTTTTT
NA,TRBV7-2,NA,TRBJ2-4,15,CASSLNTIAKNIQYF,TGTGCCAGCAGCTTAAACACTATAGCCAAAAACATTCAGTACTTC
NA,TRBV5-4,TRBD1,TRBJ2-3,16,CASSPEGTGGTDTQYF,TGTGCCAGCAGCCCGGAGGGGACAGGGGGCACAGATACGCAGTATTTT
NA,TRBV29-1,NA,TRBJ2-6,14,CSCRDFAGANVLTF,TGCAGCTGCCGGGATTTCGCTGGGGCCAACGTCCTGACTTTC
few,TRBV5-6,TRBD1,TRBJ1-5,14,CASTPTGGSQPQHF,TGTGCCAGCACCCCCACAGGGGGCTCTCAGCCCCAGCATTTT
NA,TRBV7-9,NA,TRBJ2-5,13,CASSLAHGETQYF,TGTGCCAGCAGCTTAGCGCACGGAGAGACCCAGTACTTC
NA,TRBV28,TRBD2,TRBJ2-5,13,CASRGGLVAAQYF,TGTGCCAGCAGGGGGGGACTAGTCGCGGCCCAGTACTTC
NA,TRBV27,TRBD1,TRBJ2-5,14,CASRRGQGAETQYF,TGTGCCAGCAGGAGGGGACAGGGTGCGGAGACCCAGTACTTC
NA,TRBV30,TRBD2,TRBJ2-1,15,CAWSPGLAGGDEQFF,TGTGCCTGGAGTCCCGGTCTAGCGGGAGGGGATGAGCAGTTCTTC
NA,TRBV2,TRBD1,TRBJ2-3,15,CASRNDRGRTDTQYF,TGTGCCAGCAGAAACGACAGGGGGCGAACAGATACGCAGTATTTT
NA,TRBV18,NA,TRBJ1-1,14,CASSPRDQNTEAFF,TGTGCCAGCTCACCCCGGGATCAGAACACTGAAGCTTTCTTT
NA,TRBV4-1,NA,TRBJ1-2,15,CASSQLGAGNYGYTF,TGCGCCAGCAGCCAACTGGGGGCAGGGAACTATGGCTACACCTTC
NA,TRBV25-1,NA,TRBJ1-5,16,CASSSRADRTNQPQHF,TGTGCCAGCAGTTCAAGGGCTGACAGGACGAATCAGCCCCAGCATTTT
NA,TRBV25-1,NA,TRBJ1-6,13,CASRDLDNSPLHF,TGTGCCAGCAGGGACTTGGATAATTCACCCCTCCACTTT
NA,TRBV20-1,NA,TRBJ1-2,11,CSAQQEYGYTF,TGCAGTGCACAACAGGAATATGGCTACACCTTC
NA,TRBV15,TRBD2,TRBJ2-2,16,CATKGLAGVRAGELFF,TGTGCCACGAAGGGACTAGCGGGAGTAAGGGCCGGGGAGCTGTTTTTT
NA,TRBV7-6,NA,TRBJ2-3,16,CASTITGQGDTDTQYF,TGTGCCAGCACCATAACGGGCCAGGGCGACACAGATACGCAGTATTTT
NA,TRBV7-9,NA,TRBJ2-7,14,CASSPAVGTYEQYF,TGTGCCAGCAGCCCCGCAGTCGGGACCTACGAGCAGTACTTC
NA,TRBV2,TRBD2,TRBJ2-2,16,CASSRIAGLKTGELFF,TGTGCCAGCAGTAGAATAGCGGGCCTGAAGACCGGGGAGCTGTTTTTT
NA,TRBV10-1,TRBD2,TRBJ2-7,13,CASSEASGYEQYF,TGCGCCAGCAGTGAGGCTAGCGGCTACGAGCAGTACTTC
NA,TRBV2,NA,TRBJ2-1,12,CASSAQGYEQFF,TGTGCCAGCAGTGCACAGGGCTATGAGCAGTTCTTC
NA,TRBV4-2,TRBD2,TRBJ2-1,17,CASSQAPSSGSYNEQFF,TGTGCCAGCAGCCAGGCCCCATCTAGCGGGAGTTACAATGAGCAGTTCTTC
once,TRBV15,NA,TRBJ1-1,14,CATSRRGGVTEAFF,TGTGCCACCAGCAGACGCGGCGGGGTCACTGAAGCTTTCTTT
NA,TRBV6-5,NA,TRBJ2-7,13,CACGNRSSYEQYF,TGTGCCTGCGGCAATAGGAGCTCCTACGAGCAGTACTTC
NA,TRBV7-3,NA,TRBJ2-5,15,CASSLNGLGGETQYF,TGTGCCAGCAGCTTAAACGGCCTGGGAGGAGAGACCCAGTACTTC
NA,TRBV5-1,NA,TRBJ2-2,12,CASSPTAGELFF,TGCGCCAGCAGCCCGACAGCCGGGGAGCTGTTTTTT
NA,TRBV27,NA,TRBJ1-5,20,CASSLYPLDRLEFSNQPQHF,TGTGCCAGCAGTTTATACCCCCTCGACAGGTTGGAATTTAGCAATCAGCCCCAGCATTTT
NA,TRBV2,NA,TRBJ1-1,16,CASGAGRRDPNTEAFF,TGTGCCAGCGGGGCCGGGAGAAGGGACCCCAACACTGAAGCTTTCTTT
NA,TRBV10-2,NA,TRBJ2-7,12,CASAPGAYEQYF,TGCGCCAGCGCCCCAGGGGCCTACGAGCAGTACTTC
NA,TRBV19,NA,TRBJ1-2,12,CASSWPDYGYTF,TGTGCCAGTAGTTGGCCAGACTATGGCTACACCTTC
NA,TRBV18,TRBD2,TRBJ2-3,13,CASSPASGDTQYF,TGTGCCAGCTCACCAGCTAGCGGAGATACGCAGTATTTT
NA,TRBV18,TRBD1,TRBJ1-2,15,CASSPITTGVAGYTF,TGTGCCAGCTCACCGATTACGACAGGGGTAGCTGGCTACACCTTC
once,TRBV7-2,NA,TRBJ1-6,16,CASSPGGSSYNSPLHF,TGTGCCAGCAGCCCCGGGGGTAGCTCCTATAATTCACCCCTCCACTTT
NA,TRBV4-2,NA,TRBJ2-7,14,CASSQDRVPYEQYF,TGTGCCAGCAGCCAAGATCGGGTTCCCTACGAGCAGTACTTC
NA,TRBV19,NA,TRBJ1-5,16,CASSIVGLGPGQPQHF,TGTGCCAGTAGTATAGTGGGACTGGGGCCTGGCCAGCCCCAGCATTTT
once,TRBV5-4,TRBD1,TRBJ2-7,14,CASSALTGGYEQYF,TGTGCCAGCAGCGCCTTGACAGGGGGCTACGAGCAGTACTTC
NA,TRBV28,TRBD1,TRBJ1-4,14,CASSGTGGREKLFF,TGTGCCAGCAGTGGTACAGGGGGTCGGGAAAAACTGTTTTTT
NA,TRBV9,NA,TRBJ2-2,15,CASGEDIVNGGELFF,TGTGCCAGTGGTGAGGATATCGTAAACGGAGGGGAGCTGTTTTTT
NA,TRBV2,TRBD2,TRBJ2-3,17,CASTRVGSSGSTDTQYF,TGTGCCAGCACCCGCGTTGGGAGTAGCGGGAGCACAGATACGCAGTATTTT
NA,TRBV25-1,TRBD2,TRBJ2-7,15,CASSEEGGSSYEQYF,TGTGCCAGCAGTGAAGAGGGAGGGAGCTCCTACGAGCAGTACTTC
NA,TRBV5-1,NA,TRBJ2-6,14,CASSLPGGANVLTF,TGCGCCAGCAGCCTCCCGGGGGGGGCCAACGTCCTGACTTTC
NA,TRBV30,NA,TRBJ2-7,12,CAWTDSNYEQYF,TGTGCCTGGACGGACTCCAACTACGAGCAGTACTTC
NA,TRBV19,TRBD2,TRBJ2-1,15,CASSTWSGRGNEQFF,TGTGCCAGTAGTACATGGAGCGGGAGGGGAAATGAGCAGTTCTTC
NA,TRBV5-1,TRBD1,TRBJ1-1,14,CASSWDRMNTEAFF,TGCGCCAGCAGCTGGGACAGGATGAACACTGAAGCTTTCTTT
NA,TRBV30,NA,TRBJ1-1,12,CAWSPLEPEAFF,TGTGCCTGGAGTCCTTTGGAGCCTGAAGCTTTCTTT
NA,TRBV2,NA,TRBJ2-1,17,CASSESRGEQGRNEQFF,TGTGCCAGCAGTGAAAGCCGCGGGGAACAGGGGAGGAATGAGCAGTTCTTC
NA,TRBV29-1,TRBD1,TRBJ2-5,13,CSTPAGGRETQYF,TGCAGCACGCCTGCAGGGGGTAGGGAGACCCAGTACTTC
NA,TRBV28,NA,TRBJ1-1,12,CALRGFGQKAFF,TGTGCCTTAAGAGGGTTCGGACAGAAAGCTTTCTTT
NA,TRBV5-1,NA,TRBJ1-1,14,CASSLTSGSTEAFF,TGCGCCAGCAGCTTGACCTCCGGGAGCACTGAAGCTTTCTTT
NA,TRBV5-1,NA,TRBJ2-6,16,CASSYKQGSGANVLTF,TGCGCCAGCAGCTATAAACAGGGCTCTGGGGCCAACGTCCTGACTTTC
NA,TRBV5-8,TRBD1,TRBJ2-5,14,CASSQGQGEETQYF,TGTGCCAGCAGCCAGGGACAGGGGGAAGAGACCCAGTACTTC
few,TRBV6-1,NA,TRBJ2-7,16,CASSGGKGTWKDEQYF,TGTGCCAGCAGTGGGGGTAAAGGGACTTGGAAGGACGAGCAGTACTTC
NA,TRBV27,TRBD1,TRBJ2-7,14,CASSLDRGPYEQYF,TGTGCCAGCAGTTTAGACAGGGGCCCCTACGAGCAGTACTTC
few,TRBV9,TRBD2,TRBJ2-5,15,CASSGLAGFQETQYF,TGTGCCAGCTCGGGACTAGCGGGGTTCCAAGAGACCCAGTACTTC
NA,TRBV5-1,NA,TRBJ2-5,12,CASSLASETQYF,TGCGCCAGCAGCTTGGCCTCGGAGACCCAGTACTTC